This entry lists 19 T cell receptor beta chains sequenced from one sample in a study of OX40 agonist ivuxolimab in advanced cancers. Repertoires were generated with immunoSEQ multiplex PCR, while TCRdb's copy carries only in-frame clones and drops some. Of approximately 82,000 clones in the sample, roughly 89% were seen once. The sequencing used CD4+ or CD8+ T cells sorted from blood, collected in a trial of the OX40 agonist ivuxolimab. These receptors came from an adult with an advanced solid tumor such as melanoma, head and neck, liver or kidney cancer.

The rearrangement uses TRBV11-1 and TRBJ1-2; 7 nucleotides match TRBD1. Germline CDR1 reads SGHAT; CDR2 reads FQDESV (reference sequence). After removal of 1 base from V and 2 bases from J, the junction contained 10 bases not matched to a gene. CDR3 length: 17 amino acids. CDR3 bases: TGTGCCAGCAGCTTAGACACCGGGGCAGGGGGAAACTATGGCTACACCTTC. Amino acids: CASSLDTGAGGNYGYTF.

The chain combines TRBV9 with TRBJ1-1; D is uncertain. Germline V CDR1 and CDR2: SGDLS, YYNGEE. The CDR3 is 13 residues long. Trimming stripped 0 bases from V and 5 bases from J, with 8 bases between. CDR3 residues: CASSVGSATEAFF. The CDR3 bases are TGTGCCAGCAGCGTAGGATCTGCAACTGAAGCTTTCTTT. Combining the CDR3 with reference TRBV9 and TRBJ1-1 gives the whole variable domain DSGVTQTPKHLITATGQRVTLRCSPRSGDLSVYWYQQSLDQGLQFLIQYYNGEERAKGNILERFSAQQFPDLHSELNLSSLELGDSALYFCASSVGSATEAFFGQGTRLTVV.

The V call is TRBV5-1, the J call TRBJ2-7, with 7 bases identical to TRBD2. The V segment lost 0 bases and the J segment 4 bases; nucleotides outside the gene matches: 13. The CDR3 consists of 17 residues. The germline V gene has CDR1 SGHRS and CDR2 YFSETQ. CDR3: CASSLARGEFEPYEQYF. The CDR3 DNA reads as TGCGCCAGCAGCTTGGCCCGGGGGGAGTTCGAACCTTACGAGCAGTACTTC.

The V gene is TRBV2, the J gene TRBJ2-1, with no clear D. Trimming took off 5 bases at V and 4 bases at J, with 12 bases between the two ends. CDR1 is SNHLY, CDR2 FYNNEI, per germline. The CDR3 sequence is 14 residues long. CDR3 sequence: CASSLAGSYNEQFF. CDR3 DNA sequence: TGTGCCAGCAGTCTGGCAGGATCTTACAATGAGCAGTTCTTC.

The rearrangement uses TRBV5-3 and TRBJ2-7, with D tentatively TRBD2 (6 bases). Being an ORF, TRBV5-3 has a function that is uncertain. The CDR3 contains 15 residues. Trimming removed 6 bases from V and 0 bases from J, with 16 bases in between. The CDR3 bases are TGTGCCAGAAACTTTCTGCGGGGACCCTCCTACGAGCAGTACTTC. Translating it yields CARNFLRGPSYEQYF.

The chain combines TRBV30 with TRBJ2-7; 10 bases map to TRBD1. The V segment lost 6 bases and the J segment 4 bases; nucleotides outside the gene matches: 6. The CDR3 contains 13 residues. Germline values: CDR1 GTSNPN, CDR2 SVGIG (reference sequence). Here the CDR3 DNA reads TGTGCCTGCCGAGGACAGGGGGGGTACGAGCAGTACTTC. This encodes CACRGQGGYEQYF.

The CDR3 sequence is CASSSERVGKTDTQYF. The CDR3 coding sequence is TGTGCCAGTAGTTCCGAGAGAGTAGGCAAAACAGATACGCAGTATTTT. This rearrangement joins TRBV19 to TRBJ2-3; D gene uncertain. The CDR3 spans 16 residues. The V and J ends lost 5 bases and 3 bases respectively, with 18 bases between them. CDR1 and CDR2 from the germline V gene are LNHDA and SQIVND (reference sequence).

The rearrangement joins TRBV6-6 to TRBJ1-2; D gene unclear. The CDR3 loop spans 13 amino acids. The germline V gene has CDR1 MNHNY and CDR2 SVGAGI (reference sequence). V lost 5 bases and J 1 base, leaving 8 bases between the germline ends. The CDR3 DNA follows: TGTGCCAGCAGTCCCGACTTTAACTATGGCTACACCTTC. Amino acid sequence: CASSPDFNYGYTF.

This clone was counted only a few times. The chain employs TRBV27 and TRBJ2-3; the match to TRBD1 covers 9 bases. The CDR3 runs 15 residues. Unmatched junction bases numbered 2, after V lost 3 bases and J lost 1 base. The V gene's germline CDR1 is MNHEY and CDR2 SMNVEV (reference sequence). The CDR3 region is CASSFWTGGTDTQYF. DNA of the CDR3: TGTGCCAGCAGTTTTTGGACAGGGGGCACAGATACGCAGTATTTT.

The chain combines TRBV5-1 with TRBJ2-1; TRBD1 is a possible D gene (6 bases). The CDR3 contains 16 residues. CDR1 and CDR2 from the germline V gene are SGHRS and YFSETQ. The V gene lost 0 bases and the J gene lost 3 bases, with 13 bases spanning the gap. The CDR3 region has the DNA TGCGCCAGCAGCTTGGCGGCAGGGGATAGCTACAATGAGCAGTTCTTC. This codes for CASSLAAGDSYNEQFF.

The chain uses TRBV2 and TRBJ1-5; 9 bases fit TRBD1. V shed 3 bases, J shed 4 bases, and the junction held 4 bases outside the gene matches. Germline CDR1 and CDR2: SNHLY and FYNNEI. This CDR3 spans 15 amino acids. The CDR3 nucleotides are TGTGCCAGCAGTGAGGGTGGGACAGGGAATCAGCCCCAGCATTTT. Amino acid sequence: CASSEGGTGNQPQHF.

V is TRBV4-2 and J is TRBJ2-5, with 11 nucleotides matching TRBD1. The CDR3 runs 16 residues. J was trimmed by 0 bases and V by 1 base; bases with no gene match: 1. The germline V gene encodes CDR1 LGHNA and CDR2 YNFKEQ. The CDR3 spells CASSQGTGGNQETQYF. In nucleotides, the CDR3 is TGTGCCAGCAGCCAAGGGACAGGGGGCAACCAAGAGACCCAGTACTTC.

As for this clone: The same CDR3 is also encoded by other DNA sequences in this sample. The rearrangement uses TRBV10-1 and TRBJ1-1; 8 bases map to TRBD1. This CDR3 contains 13 residues. CDR1 and CDR2 from the germline V gene are WNHNN and SYGVQD (reference sequence). The V segment lost 6 bases and the J segment 2 bases; nucleotides outside the gene matches: 2. The CDR3 nucleotides are TGCGCCAGCAGGGACAGGGCCAACACTGAAGCTTTCTTT. It yields the protein CASRDRANTEAFF.

V gene TRBV11-2 combines with J gene TRBJ2-1; no definite D call. The CDR3 is 11 residues long. Trimming cost V 5 bases and J 7 bases, with 6 bases left between them. Germline V gene data show CDR1 as SGHAT and CDR2 as FQNNGV. The CDR3 nucleotides read TGTGCCAGCAGCGAACAGAATGAGCAGTTCTTC. Its protein is CASSEQNEQFF.

This chain connects TRBV10-3 to TRBJ1-3; D is perhaps TRBD1 (6 bases). Germline loops: CDR1 ENHRY, CDR2 SYGVKD. V was clipped by 2 bases and J by 0 bases, with 17 bases between them. The CDR3 contains 18 residues. The CDR3 loop reads CAISEPGQISTSGNTIYF. CDR3 nucleotide sequence: TGTGCCATCAGTGAGCCAGGACAGATATCCACCTCTGGAAACACCATATATTTT.

The chain carries TRBV19 and TRBJ2-1, with TRBD2 matching 7 bases. Per the germline V gene, CDR1 is LNHDA and CDR2 is SQIVND (reference sequence). J gave up 2 bases and V 10 bases, and 8 bases lay outside the gene matches. There are 14 residues in the CDR3. CDR3 DNA: TGTGCCATTGGAGCGGGGAGACCCTACAATGAGCAGTTCTTC. Translating gives CAIGAGRPYNEQFF.

CDR3 protein: CASSKQPNYGYTF. In nucleotides, the CDR3 is TGTGCCAGCAGCAAACAGCCAAACTATGGCTACACCTTC. The chain recombines TRBV9 with TRBJ1-2, with D uncertain. Between the trimmed V and J ends, which lost 4 bases and 2 bases, there was a span of 9 bases. This CDR3 is 13 amino acids long. Germline CDR1 reads SGDLS; CDR2 reads YYNGEE.

The sample holds one count of this clone. The J gene is TRBJ2-5, the V gene TRBV15; D perhaps matches TRBD1 (5 bases). CDR1 is LNHNV and CDR2 is YYDKDF in the germline V gene (reference sequence). Trimming left V 0 bases short and J 5 bases short, with 16 bases between. The CDR3 spans 16 residues. DNA of the CDR3: TGTGCCACCAGCAGAGATCAAGGGCAGGGTGGGGAGACCCAGTACTTC. Its protein product is CATSRDQGQGGETQYF.

CDR3 sequence reads: CASSLANYGGEQFF. CDR3 DNA sequence: TGTGCCAGCAGCTTAGCCAACTACGGGGGGGAGCAGTTCTTC. The chain carries TRBV7-2 and TRBJ2-1, with 7 bases that match TRBD2. Germline V gene data show CDR1 as SGHTA and CDR2 as FQGNSA. CDR3 length: 14 amino acids. Unmatched junction bases numbered 6, after V lost 0 bases and J lost 10 bases.